This TCR beta chain came from a study of blood T cell repertoires in COVID-19. Overall study context: PBMCs, B-cell-depleted T cells, or T cells provided the cDNA or gDNA that made up the material.

Per germline, CDR1 SNHLY and CDR2 FYNNEI. The CDR3 runs 18 residues. Losses at the gene ends were 8 bases for V and 0 bases for J; bases not matched to a gene: 10. The repertoire was sequenced with immunoSEQ multiplex PCR; TCRdb's copy has only in-frame clones and lacks some. The data show about 300,000 clones, around 85% seen once. The chain employs TRBV2 and TRBJ2-1; 13 bases fit TRBD2. This sequence was found in a woman in her 30s who had been exposed to COVID-19. The sample comprised PBMCs or T cells enriched from blood (not recorded which). CDR3 sequence: CASLYPTSGRSSYNEQFF. CDR3 DNA sequence: TGTGCCAGCCTGTATCCGACTAGCGGGAGGAGCTCCTACAATGAGCAGTTCTTC.